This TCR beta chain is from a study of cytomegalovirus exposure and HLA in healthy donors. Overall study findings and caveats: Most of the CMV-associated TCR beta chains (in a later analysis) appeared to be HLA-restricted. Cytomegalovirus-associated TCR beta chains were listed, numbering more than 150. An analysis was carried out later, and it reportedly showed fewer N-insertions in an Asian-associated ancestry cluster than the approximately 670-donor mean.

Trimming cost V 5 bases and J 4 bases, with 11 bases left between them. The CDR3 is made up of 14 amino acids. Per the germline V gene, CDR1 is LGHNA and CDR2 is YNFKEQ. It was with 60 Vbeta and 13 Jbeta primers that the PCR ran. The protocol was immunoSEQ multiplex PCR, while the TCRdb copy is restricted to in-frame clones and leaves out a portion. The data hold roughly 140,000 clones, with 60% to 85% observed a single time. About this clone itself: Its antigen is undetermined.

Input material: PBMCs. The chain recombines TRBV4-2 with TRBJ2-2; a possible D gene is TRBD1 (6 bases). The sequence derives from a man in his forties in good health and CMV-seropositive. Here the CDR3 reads CASSSDRITGELFF. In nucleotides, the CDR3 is TGTGCCAGCAGCTCTGACAGGATCACCGGGGAGCTGTTTTTT.